A few counts support the clone carrying this T cell receptor (beta chain). TCRdb recomputed calls from the PCR reads with MiXCR, one row per CDR3 protein. The table has several thousand distinct CDR3 sequences, approximately 51% seen once. This CDR3 region has 15 residues. Trimming cost V 1 base and J 8 bases, with 15 bases left between them. Germline V lookup: CDR1 MNHNS, CDR2 SASEGT. This sample is drawn from a study of CD4 and CD8 cells across lung adenocarcinoma regions. Samples came from patients with localized non-small cell lung adenocarcinoma. The gene calls are TRBV6-1 and TRBJ2-1; possible D gene TRBD1, 6 bases. The sequence derives from a male donor with lung adenocarcinoma. The CD4 and CD8 labels of this study may be unreliable. The sample was CD8+ T cells from the center of a lung tumor. CDR3: CASSEVGTGPDEQFF. The CDR3 DNA follows: TGTGCCAGCAGTGAAGTCGGTACAGGGCCGGATGAGCAGTTCTTC.